This entry is about one T cell receptor beta chain. Its antigen remains unknown. The protocol was immunoSEQ multiplex PCR, while the TCRdb copy is restricted to in-frame clones and leaves out a portion. This repertoire shows around 2,000,000 clones, about 95% found once; its top ten account for 0.9% to 1.4%. CD45RO-negative CD8 cells positively selected for CCR7 made up the naive population, which excluded terminally differentiated effector memory CD45RA+ cells. Adults of Caucasian background living in Nashville, Tennessee made up all donors. The data were taken from a study of shared clonotypes between healthy human individuals. Study as a whole: CD4 naive and memory got three plates each, CD8 naive two, CD8 memory one. The study's findings and limits: In general, naive subsets displayed greater estimated richness than memory subsets did.

The CDR3 is 17 amino acids. CDR1 is SGHRS and CDR2 is YFSETQ in the germline V gene. Trimming stripped 4 bases from V and 2 bases from J, with 22 bases between. V usage is TRBV5-1 and J usage is TRBJ2-7; tentatively, D is TRBD1 (6 bases). Material for sequencing was naive CD8+ T cells sorted from blood. The sequence derives from a man between 18 and 29 years old in good health. DNA of the CDR3: TGCGCCAGCAGCCTACCCCGGGACACCGTGGGCGCCTACGAGCAGTACTTC. Translating gives CASSLPRDTVGAYEQYF.